The T cell receptor beta chain described here comes from a study of blood T cell repertoires in COVID-19. Assay: immunoSEQ multiplex PCR; the TCRdb copy retains only in-frame clones and omits some. The profile shows 61,000 or so clones, roughly 90% of them singletons. This CDR3 region has 16 residues. V trimming: 5 bases; J trimming: 4 bases; junction bases outside the gene matches: 7. Per germline, CDR1 GTSNPN and CDR2 SVGIG (reference sequence). Sequenced: peripheral blood. V is TRBV30 and J is TRBJ2-3, with 15 bases aligning to TRBD2. The source of this sequence is a woman aged 50 to 60 with active or convalescent COVID-19. This CDR3 reads CAWSGGLAGGADTQYF. The DNA of the CDR3 is TGTGCCTGGTCAGGGGGACTAGCGGGAGGTGCAGATACGCAGTATTTT.